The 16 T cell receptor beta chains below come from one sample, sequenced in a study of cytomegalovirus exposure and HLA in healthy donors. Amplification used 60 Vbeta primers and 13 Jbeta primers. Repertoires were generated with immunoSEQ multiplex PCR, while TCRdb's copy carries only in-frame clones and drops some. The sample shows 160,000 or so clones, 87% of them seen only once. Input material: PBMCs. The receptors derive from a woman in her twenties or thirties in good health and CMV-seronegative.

In DNA form, the CDR3 reads TGCGCCAGCAGCTCTATCGACAGGGTAACCGGGGAGCTGTTTTTT. Encoded protein: CASSSIDRVTGELFF. The genes are TRBV5-1 and TRBJ2-2; 7 nucleotides align to TRBD1. Germline V gene lookup returns CDR1 SGHRS and CDR2 YFSETQ. The CDR3 has 15 amino acids. V shed 3 bases, J shed 5 bases, and the junction held 7 bases outside the gene matches.

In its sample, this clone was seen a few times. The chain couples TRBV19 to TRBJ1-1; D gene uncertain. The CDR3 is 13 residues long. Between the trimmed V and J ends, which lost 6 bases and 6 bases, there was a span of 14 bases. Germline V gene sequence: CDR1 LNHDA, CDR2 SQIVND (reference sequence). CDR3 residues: CASSQIAQAEAFF. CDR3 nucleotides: TGTGCCAGTAGCCAGATCGCACAAGCTGAAGCTTTCTTT.

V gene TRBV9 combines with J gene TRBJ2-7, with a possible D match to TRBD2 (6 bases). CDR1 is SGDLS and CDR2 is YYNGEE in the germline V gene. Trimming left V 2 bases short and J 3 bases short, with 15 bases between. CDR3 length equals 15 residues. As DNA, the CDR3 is TGTGCCAGCAGCGTCGACCCTAGCGTAATCTACGAGCAGTACTTC. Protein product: CASSVDPSVIYEQYF.

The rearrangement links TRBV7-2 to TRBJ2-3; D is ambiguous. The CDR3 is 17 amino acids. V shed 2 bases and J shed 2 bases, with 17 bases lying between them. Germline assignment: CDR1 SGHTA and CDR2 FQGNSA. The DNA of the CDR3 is TGTGCCAGCAGCTTAAGTTTTTGGGCCGAAAACACAGATACGCAGTATTTT. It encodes CASSLSFWAENTDTQYF.

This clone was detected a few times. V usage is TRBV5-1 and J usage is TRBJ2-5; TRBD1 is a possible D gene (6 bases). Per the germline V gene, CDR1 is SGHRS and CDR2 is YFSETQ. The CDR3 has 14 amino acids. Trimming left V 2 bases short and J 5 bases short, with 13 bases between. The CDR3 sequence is CASSFGQPAETQYF. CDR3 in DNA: TGCGCCAGCAGCTTCGGACAGCCGGCCGAGACCCAGTACTTC.

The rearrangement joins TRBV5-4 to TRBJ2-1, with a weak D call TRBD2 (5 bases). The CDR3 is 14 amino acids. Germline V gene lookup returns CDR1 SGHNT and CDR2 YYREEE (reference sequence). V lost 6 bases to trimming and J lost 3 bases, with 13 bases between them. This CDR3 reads CASTMGALYNEQFF. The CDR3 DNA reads TGTGCCAGCACCATGGGAGCGCTCTACAATGAGCAGTTCTTC.

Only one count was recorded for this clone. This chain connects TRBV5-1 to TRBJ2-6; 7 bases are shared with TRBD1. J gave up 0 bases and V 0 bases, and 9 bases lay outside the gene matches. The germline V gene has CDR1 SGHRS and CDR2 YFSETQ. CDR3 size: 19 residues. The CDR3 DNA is TGCGCCAGCAGCTTGGTCTACAGGGGATCTAGCTCTGGGGCCAACGTCCTGACTTTC. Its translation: CASSLVYRGSSSGANVLTF.

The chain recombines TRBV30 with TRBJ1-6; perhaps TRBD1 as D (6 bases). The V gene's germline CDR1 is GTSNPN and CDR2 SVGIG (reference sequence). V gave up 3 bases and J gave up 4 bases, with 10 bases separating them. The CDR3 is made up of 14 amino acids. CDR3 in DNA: TGTGCCTGGAGAGGGGGTTCATATAATTCACCCCTCCACTTT. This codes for CAWRGGSYNSPLHF.

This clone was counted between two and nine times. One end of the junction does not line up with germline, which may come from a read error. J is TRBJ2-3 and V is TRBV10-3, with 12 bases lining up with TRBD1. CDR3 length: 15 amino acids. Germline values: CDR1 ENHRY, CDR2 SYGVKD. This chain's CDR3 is CASSEGTGGPDTQYF. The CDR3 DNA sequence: TGTGCCAGCAGTGAAGGGACAGGGGGCCCAGATACGCAGTATTTT.

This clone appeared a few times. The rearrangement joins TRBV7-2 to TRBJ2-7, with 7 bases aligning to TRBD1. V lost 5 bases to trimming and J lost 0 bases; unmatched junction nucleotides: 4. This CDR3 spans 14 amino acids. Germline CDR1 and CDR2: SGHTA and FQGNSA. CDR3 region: CASSKNRGSYEQYF. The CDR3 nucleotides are TGTGCCAGCAGCAAAAACAGGGGCTCCTACGAGCAGTACTTC.

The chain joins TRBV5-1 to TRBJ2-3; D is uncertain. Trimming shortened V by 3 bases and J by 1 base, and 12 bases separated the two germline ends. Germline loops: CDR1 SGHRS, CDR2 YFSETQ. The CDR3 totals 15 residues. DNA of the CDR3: TGCGCCAGCAGCTCGGGTTTAGTAGGCACAGATACGCAGTATTTT. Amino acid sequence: CASSSGLVGTDTQYF.

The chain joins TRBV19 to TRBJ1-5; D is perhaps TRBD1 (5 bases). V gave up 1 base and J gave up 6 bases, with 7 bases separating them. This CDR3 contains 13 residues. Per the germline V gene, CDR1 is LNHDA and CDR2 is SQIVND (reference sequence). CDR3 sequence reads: CASSIGGSQPQHF. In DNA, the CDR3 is TGTGCCAGTAGTATAGGGGGCAGTCAGCCCCAGCATTTT.

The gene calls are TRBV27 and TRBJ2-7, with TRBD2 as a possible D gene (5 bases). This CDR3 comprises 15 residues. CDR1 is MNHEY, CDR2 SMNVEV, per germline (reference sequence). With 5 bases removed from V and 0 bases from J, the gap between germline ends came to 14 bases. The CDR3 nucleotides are TGTGCCAGCAGTCTGCAGCGGAACCCCTCCTACGAGCAGTACTTC. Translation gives CASSLQRNPSYEQYF.

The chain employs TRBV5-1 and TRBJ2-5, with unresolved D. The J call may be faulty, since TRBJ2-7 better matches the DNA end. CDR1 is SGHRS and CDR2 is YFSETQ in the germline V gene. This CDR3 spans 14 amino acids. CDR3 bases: TGCGCCAGCAGCGTCTCGTCCCTCTCCTACGAGCAGTACTTC. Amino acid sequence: CASSVSSLSYEQYF.

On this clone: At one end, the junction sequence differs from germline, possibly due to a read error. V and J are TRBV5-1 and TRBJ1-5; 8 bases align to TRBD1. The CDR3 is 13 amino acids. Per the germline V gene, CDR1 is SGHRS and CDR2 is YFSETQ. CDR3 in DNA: TGCGCCAGCAACTTGGACAGGGATCAGCCCCAGCATTTT. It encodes CASNLDRDQPQHF.

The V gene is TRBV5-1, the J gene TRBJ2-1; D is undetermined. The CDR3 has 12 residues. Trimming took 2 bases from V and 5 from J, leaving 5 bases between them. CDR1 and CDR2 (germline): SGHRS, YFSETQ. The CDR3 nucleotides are TGCGCCAGCAGCTTCAATGACAATGAGCAGTTCTTC. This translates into CASSFNDNEQFF.